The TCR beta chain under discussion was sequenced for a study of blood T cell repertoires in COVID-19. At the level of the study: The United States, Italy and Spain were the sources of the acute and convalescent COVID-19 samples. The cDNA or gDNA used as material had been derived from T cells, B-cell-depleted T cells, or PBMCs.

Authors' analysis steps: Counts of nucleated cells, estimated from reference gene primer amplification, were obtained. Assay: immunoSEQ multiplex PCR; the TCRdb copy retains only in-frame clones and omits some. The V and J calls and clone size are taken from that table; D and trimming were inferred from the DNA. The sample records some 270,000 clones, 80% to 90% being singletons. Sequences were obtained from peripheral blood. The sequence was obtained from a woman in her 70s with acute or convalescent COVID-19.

Here the CDR3 DNA reads TGTGCCACCAGCAGGGGGACTAGCGGGGAGACCCAGTACTTC. It encodes CATSRGTSGETQYF. The V and J genes are TRBV15 and TRBJ2-5, with 12 bases aligning to TRBD2. Germline V gene lookup returns CDR1 LNHNV and CDR2 YYDKDF (reference sequence). The CDR3 runs to 14 residues. J lost 5 bases, V lost 3 bases, and 1 base had no gene match.